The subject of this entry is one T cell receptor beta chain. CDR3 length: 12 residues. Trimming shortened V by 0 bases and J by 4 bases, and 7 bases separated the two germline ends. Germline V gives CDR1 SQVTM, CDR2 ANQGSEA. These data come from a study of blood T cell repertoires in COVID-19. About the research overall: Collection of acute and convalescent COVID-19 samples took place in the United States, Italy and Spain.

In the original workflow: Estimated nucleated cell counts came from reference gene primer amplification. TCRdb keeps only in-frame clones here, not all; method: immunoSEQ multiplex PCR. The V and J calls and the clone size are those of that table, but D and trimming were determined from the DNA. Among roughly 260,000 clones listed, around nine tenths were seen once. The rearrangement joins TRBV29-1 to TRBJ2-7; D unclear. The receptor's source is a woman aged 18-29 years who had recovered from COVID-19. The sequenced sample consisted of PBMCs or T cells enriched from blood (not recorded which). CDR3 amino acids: CSVEEREYEQYF. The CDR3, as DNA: TGCAGCGTTGAAGAGAGAGAATACGAGCAGTACTTC.